This T cell receptor beta chain is drawn from a study of OX40 agonist ivuxolimab in advanced cancers. Whole-study context: One patient with hepatocellular carcinoma and two with cutaneous melanoma, three in all, had partial responses.

The germline V and J ends were trimmed by 6 bases and 0 bases, with 15 bases remaining between them. Germline V gives CDR1 MDHEN, CDR2 SYDVKM. The CDR3 contains 17 residues. TCRdb's table, derived via immunoSEQ multiplex PCR, lists solely in-frame clones and lacks some. The repertoire consists of about 60,000 clones, with roughly 90% occurring once and the leading ten covering 6.9%. Sequenced material: CD4+ or CD8+ T cells sorted from blood, taken in a trial of the OX40 agonist ivuxolimab. The genes are TRBV28 and TRBJ2-6; D call uncertain. The sequence derives from an adult with an advanced solid tumor such as melanoma, head and neck, liver or kidney cancer. The DNA for the CDR3 is TGTGCCAGCAGGCGTGGCAGCTCGGGCTCTGGGGCCAACGTCCTGACTTTC. Translated, it gives CASRRGSSGSGANVLTF.